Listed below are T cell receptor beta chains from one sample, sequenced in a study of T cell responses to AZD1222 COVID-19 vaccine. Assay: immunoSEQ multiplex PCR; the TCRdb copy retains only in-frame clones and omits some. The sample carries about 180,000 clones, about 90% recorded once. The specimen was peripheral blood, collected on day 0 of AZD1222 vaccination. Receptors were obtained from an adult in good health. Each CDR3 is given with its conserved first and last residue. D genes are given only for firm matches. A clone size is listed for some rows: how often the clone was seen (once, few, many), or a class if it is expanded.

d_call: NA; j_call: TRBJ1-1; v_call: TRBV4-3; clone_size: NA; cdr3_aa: CASSQGRDLGAFF; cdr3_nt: TGCGCCAGCAGCCAAGGACGCGACCTCGGAGCTTTCTTT
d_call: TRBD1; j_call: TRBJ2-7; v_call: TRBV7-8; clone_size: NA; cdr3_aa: CASSLDSGQGYEQYF; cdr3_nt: TGTGCCAGCAGCTTAGATTCGGGACAGGGGTACGAGCAGTACTTC
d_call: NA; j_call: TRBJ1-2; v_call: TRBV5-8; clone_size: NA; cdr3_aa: CASSSDGRWYGYTF; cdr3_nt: TGTGCCAGCAGCTCGGACGGACGCTGGTATGGCTACACCTTC
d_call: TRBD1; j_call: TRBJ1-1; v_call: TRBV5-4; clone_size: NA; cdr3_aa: CASSPTTGVAEAFF; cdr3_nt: TGTGCCAGCAGCCCCACGACAGGGGTGGCTGAAGCTTTCTTT
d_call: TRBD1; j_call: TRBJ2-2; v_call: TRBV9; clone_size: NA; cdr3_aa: CASSVGDRGLAGELFF; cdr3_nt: TGTGCCAGCAGCGTAGGGGACAGGGGGCTCGCCGGGGAGCTGTTTTTT
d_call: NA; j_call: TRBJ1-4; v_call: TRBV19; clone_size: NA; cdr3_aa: CASKTNEKLFF; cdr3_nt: TGTGCCAGTAAGACTAATGAAAAACTGTTTTTT
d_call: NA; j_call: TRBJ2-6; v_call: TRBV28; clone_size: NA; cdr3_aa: CASSSQGAGANVLTF; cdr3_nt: TGTGCCAGCAGTTCTCAGGGAGCTGGGGCCAACGTCCTGACTTTC
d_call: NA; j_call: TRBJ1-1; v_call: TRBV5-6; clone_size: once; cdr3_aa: CASSLVQGSTEAFF; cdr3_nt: TGTGCCAGCAGCTTGGTTCAGGGAAGTACTGAAGCTTTCTTT
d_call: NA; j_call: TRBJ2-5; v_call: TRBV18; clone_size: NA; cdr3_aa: CASSPTRREETQYF; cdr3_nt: TGTGCCAGCTCACCTACACGGAGGGAAGAGACCCAGTACTTC
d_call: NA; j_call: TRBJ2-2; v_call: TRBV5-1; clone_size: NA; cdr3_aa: CASSSVSRGGELFF; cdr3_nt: TGCGCCAGCAGTTCAGTTAGCCGGGGCGGGGAGCTGTTTTTT
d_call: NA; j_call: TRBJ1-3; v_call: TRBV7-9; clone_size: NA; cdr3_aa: CASSLVKDSGNTIYF; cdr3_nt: TGTGCCAGCAGCTTGGTGAAAGACTCTGGAAACACCATATATTTT
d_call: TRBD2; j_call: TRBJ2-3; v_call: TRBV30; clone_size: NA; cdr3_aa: CAATVSGGNSDTQYF; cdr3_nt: TGTGCCGCGACAGTAAGCGGGGGCAATTCAGATACGCAGTATTTT
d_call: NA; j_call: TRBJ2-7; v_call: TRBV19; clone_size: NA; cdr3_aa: CASSMFRTQPPYEQYF; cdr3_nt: TGTGCCAGTAGTATGTTCAGGACTCAGCCCCCTTACGAGCAGTACTTC
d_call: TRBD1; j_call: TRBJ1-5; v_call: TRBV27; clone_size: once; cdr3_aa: CASSPNRGSNQPQHF; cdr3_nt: TGTGCCAGCAGTCCGAACAGGGGGTCCAATCAGCCCCAGCATTTT
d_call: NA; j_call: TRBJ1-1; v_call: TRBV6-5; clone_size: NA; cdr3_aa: CATRGANTEAFF; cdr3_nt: TGTGCCACCCGGGGGGCGAACACTGAAGCTTTCTTT
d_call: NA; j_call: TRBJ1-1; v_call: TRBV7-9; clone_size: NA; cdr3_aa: CASSFGDLVEAFF; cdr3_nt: TGTGCCAGCAGCTTTGGGGACTTAGTTGAAGCTTTCTTT
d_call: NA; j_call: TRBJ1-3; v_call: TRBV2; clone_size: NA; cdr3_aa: CASSDPGGNTIYF; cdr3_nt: TGTGCCAGCAGTGACCCGGGCGGAAACACCATATATTTT
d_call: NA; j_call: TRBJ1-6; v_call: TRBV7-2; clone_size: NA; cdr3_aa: CASSHAVGVVGSPLHF; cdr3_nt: TGTGCCAGCAGCCACGCCGTTGGGGTAGTCGGTTCACCCCTCCACTTT
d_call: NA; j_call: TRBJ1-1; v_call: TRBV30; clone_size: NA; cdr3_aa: CASYRAKDTEAFF; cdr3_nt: TGTGCCTCATACAGGGCAAAGGACACTGAAGCTTTCTTT
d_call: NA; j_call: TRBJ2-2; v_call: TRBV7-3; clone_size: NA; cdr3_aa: CASSLWADGELFF; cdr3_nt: TGTGCCAGCAGCCTTTGGGCGGACGGGGAGCTGTTTTTT
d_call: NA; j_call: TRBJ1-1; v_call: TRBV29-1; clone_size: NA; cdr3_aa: CSVVWGAGVNTEAFF; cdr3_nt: TGCAGCGTTGTTTGGGGGGCAGGGGTGAACACTGAAGCTTTCTTT
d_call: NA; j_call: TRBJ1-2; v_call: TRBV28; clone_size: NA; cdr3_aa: CASSSTTGFYGYTF; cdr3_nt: TGTGCCAGCAGTTCTACGACAGGCTTCTATGGCTACACCTTC
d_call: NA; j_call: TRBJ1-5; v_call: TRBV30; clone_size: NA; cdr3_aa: CAWSGDSNQPQHF; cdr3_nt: TGTGCCTGGTCCGGGGATAGCAATCAGCCCCAGCATTTT
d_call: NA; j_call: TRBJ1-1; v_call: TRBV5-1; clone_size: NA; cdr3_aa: CASSRGIPRTEAFF; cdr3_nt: TGCGCCAGCAGTAGAGGTATACCAAGGACTGAAGCTTTCTTT
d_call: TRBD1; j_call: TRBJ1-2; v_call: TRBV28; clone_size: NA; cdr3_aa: CASSLGTGGYGYTF; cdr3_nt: TGTGCCAGCAGTTTAGGGACAGGGGGTTATGGCTACACCTTC
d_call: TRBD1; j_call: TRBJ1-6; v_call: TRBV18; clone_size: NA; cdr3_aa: CASSPEGQQSSPLHF; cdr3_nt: TGTGCCAGCTCACCAGAGGGACAGCAAAGTTCACCCCTCCACTTT
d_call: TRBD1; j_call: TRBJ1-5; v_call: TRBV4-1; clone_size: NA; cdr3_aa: CASSRGTDYSNQPQHF; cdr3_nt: TGCGCCAGCAGCCGCGGGACAGATTATAGCAATCAGCCCCAGCATTTT
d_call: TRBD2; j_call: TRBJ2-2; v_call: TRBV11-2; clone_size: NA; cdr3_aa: CASSSIAGDLAGELFF; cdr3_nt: TGTGCCAGCAGCTCCATAGCGGGAGATTTGGCCGGGGAGCTGTTTTTT
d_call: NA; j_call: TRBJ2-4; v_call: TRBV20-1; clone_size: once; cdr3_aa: CSVLAKNIQYF; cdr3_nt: TGCAGTGTCTTAGCCAAAAACATTCAGTACTTC
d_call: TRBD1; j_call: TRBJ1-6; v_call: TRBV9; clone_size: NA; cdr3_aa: CASSITGESPLHF; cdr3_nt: TGTGCCAGCAGCATTACAGGGGAGTCACCCCTCCACTTT
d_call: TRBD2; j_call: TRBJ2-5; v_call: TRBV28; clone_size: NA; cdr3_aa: CASRIAGETQYF; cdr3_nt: TGTGCCAGCAGAATAGCGGGGGAGACCCAGTACTTC
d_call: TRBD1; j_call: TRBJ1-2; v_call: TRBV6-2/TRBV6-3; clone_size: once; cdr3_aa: CASSLIGQGTGYTF; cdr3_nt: TGTGCCAGCAGTTTAATCGGACAGGGAACCGGCTACACCTTC
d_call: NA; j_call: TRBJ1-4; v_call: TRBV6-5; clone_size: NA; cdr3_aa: CASTDNRGEKLFF; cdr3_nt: TGTGCCAGCACCGACAACAGAGGGGAAAAACTGTTTTTT
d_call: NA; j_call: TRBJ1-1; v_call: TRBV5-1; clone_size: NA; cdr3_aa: CASSLVMGPNTEAFF; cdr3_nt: TGCGCCAGCAGCTTGGTGATGGGACCAAACACTGAAGCTTTCTTT
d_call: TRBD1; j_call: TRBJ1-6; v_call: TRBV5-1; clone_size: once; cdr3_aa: CASRQGNSPLHF; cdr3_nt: TGCGCCAGCAGACAGGGGAATTCACCCCTCCACTTT
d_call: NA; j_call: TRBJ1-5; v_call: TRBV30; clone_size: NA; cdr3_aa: CAWDGGGQPQHF; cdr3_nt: TGTGCCTGGGACGGGGGAGGTCAGCCCCAGCATTTT
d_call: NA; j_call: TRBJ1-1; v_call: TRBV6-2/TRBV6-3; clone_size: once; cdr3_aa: CASSSATGNTEAFF; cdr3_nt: TGTGCCAGCAGTTCCGCTACAGGGAACACTGAAGCTTTCTTT
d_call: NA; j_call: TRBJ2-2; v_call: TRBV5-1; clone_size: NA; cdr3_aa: CASSLVGNTGELFF; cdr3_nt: TGCGCCAGCAGCTTGGTAGGGAACACCGGGGAGCTGTTTTTT
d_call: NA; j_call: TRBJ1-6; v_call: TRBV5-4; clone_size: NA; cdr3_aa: CASSLQGAYNSPLHF; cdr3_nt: TGTGCCAGCAGCTTACAGGGTGCCTATAATTCACCCCTCCACTTT
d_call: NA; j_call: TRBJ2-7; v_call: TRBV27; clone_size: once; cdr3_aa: CASSVHAYREQYF; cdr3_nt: TGTGCCAGCAGTGTCCACGCATATAGGGAGCAGTACTTC
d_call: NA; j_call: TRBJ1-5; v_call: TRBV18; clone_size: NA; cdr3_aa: CASSPGGAGQPQHF; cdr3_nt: TGTGCCAGCTCACCAGGGGGGGCCGGTCAGCCCCAGCATTTT
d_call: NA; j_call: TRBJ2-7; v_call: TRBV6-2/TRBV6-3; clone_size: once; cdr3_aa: CASSWGQMMSYEQYF; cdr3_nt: TGTGCCAGCAGTTGGGGGCAAATGATGTCCTACGAGCAGTACTTC
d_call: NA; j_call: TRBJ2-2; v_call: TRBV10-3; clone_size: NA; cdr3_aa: CAIKFQGGTGELFF; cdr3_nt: TGTGCCATCAAGTTTCAGGGGGGGACCGGGGAGCTGTTTTTT
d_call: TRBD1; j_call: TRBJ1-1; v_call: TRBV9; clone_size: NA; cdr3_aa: CASSVSGTGGGTEAFF; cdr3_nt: TGTGCCAGCAGCGTAAGCGGGACAGGGGGCGGCACTGAAGCTTTCTTT
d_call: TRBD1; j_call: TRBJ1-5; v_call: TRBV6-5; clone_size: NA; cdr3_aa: CASSKNDRAAQPQHF; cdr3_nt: TGTGCCAGCAGTAAAAATGACAGGGCGGCTCAGCCCCAGCATTTT
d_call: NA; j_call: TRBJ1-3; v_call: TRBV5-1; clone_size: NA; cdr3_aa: CASSLDGGSGNTIYF; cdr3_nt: TGCGCCAGCAGCTTGGATGGGGGGTCCGGAAACACCATATATTTT
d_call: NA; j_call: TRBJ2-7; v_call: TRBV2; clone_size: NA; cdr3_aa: CASSARGSSYEQYF; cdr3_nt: TGTGCCAGCAGCGCCAGGGGAAGCTCCTACGAGCAGTACTTC
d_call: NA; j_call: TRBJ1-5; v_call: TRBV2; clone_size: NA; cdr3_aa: CASKERFLETDQPQHF; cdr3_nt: TGTGCCAGCAAGGAGCGGTTTTTGGAGACAGATCAGCCCCAGCATTTT
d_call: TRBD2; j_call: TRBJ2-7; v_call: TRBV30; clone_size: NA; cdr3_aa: CAFRGGVLRSSYEQYF; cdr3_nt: TGTGCCTTCCGGGGGGGGGTCCTTAGGAGCTCCTACGAGCAGTACTTC